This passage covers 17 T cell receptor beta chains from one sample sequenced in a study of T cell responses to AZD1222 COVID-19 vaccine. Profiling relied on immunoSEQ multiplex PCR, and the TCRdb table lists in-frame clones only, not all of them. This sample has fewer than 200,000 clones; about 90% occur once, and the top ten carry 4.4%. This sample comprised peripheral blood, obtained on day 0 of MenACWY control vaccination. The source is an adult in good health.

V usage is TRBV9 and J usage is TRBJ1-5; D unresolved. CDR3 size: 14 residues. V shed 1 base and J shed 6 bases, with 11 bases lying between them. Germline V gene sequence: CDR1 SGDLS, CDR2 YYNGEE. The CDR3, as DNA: TGTGCCAGCAGCGTAAACAGTGTAAGTCAGCCCCAGCATTTT. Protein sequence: CASSVNSVSQPQHF.

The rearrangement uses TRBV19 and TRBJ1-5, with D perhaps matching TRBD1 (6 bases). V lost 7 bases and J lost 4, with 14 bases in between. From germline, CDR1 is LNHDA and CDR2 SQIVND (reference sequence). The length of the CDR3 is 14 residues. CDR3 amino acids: CASTLKDRNQPQHF. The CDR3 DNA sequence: TGTGCCAGTACCCTAAAAGACAGGAATCAGCCCCAGCATTTT.

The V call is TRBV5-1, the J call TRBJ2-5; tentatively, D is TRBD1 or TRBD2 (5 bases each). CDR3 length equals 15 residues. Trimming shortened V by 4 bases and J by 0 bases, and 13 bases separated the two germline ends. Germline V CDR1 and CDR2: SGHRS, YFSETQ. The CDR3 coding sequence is TGCGCCAGCAGCCTCCGGGACCCCGACCAAGAGACCCAGTACTTC. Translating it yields CASSLRDPDQETQYF.

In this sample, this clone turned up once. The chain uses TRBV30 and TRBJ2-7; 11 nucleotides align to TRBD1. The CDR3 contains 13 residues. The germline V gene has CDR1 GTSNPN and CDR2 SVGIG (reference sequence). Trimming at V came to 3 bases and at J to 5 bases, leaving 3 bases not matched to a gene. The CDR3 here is CAWRDRGHDEQYF. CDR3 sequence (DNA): TGTGCCTGGAGGGACAGGGGGCACGACGAGCAGTACTTC.

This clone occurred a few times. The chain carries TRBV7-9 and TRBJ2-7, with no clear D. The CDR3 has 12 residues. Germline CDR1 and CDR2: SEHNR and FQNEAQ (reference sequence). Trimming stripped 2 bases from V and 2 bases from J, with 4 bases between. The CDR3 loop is CASSLNTYEQYF. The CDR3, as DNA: TGTGCCAGCAGCTTAAACACCTACGAGCAGTACTTC. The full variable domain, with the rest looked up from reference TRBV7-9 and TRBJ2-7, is DTGVSQNPRHKITKRGQNVTFRCDPISEHNRLYWYRQTLGQGPEFLTYFQNEAQLEKSRLLSDRFSAERPKGSFSTLEIQRTEQGDSAMYLCASSLNTYEQYFGPGTRLTVT.

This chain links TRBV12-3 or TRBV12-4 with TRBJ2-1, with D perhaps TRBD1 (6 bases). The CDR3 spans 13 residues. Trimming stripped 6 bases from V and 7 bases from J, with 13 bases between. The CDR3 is CASSRGQMNEQFF. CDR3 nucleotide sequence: TGTGCCAGCAGCCGAGGACAGATGAATGAGCAGTTCTTC.

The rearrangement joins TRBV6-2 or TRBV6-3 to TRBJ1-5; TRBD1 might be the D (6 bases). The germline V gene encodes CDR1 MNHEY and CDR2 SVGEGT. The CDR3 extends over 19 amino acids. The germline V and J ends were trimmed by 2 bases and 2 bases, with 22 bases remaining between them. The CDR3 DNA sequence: TGTGCCAGCAGTTACCATCCAAGACAGGTTAGTGTGGGCAATCAGCCCCAGCATTTT. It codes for CASSYHPRQVSVGNQPQHF.

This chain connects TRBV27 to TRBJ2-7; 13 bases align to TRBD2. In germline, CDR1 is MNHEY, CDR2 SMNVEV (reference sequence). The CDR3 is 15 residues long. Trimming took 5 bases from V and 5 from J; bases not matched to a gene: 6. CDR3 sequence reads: CASSEGTSGTNEQYF. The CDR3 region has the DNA TGTGCCAGCAGTGAAGGGACTAGCGGGACGAACGAGCAGTACTTC.

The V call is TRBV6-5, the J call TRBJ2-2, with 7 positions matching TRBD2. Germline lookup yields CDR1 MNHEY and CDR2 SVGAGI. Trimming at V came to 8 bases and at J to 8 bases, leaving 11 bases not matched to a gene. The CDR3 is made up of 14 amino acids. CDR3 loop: CASGGGPMGGELFF. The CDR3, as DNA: TGTGCCAGCGGGGGAGGGCCTATGGGAGGGGAGCTGTTTTTT.

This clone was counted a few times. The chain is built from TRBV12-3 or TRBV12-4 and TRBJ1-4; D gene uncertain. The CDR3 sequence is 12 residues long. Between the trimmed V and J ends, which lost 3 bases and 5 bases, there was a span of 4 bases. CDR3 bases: TGTGCCAGCAGTTTTTTCAATGAAAAACTGTTTTTT. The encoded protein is CASSFFNEKLFF.

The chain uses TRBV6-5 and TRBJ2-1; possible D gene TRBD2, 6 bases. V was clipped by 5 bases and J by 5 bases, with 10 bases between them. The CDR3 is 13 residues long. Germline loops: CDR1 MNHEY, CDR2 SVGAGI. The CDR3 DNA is TGTGCCAGCAGTCCGACTAGTAACAATGAGCAGTTCTTC. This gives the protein CASSPTSNNEQFF.

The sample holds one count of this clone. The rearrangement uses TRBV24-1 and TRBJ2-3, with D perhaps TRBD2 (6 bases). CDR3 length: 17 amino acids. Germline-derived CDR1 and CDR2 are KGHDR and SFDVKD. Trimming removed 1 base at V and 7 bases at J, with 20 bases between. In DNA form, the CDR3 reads TGTGCCACCAGTGATTTTCCCCCCACTACGGGGGAATATACGCAGTATTTT. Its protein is CATSDFPPTTGEYTQYF.

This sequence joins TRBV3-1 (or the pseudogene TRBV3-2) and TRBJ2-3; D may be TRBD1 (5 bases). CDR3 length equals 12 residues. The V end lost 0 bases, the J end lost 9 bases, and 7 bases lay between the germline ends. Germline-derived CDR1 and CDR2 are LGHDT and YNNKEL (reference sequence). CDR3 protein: CASSQDPGTQYF. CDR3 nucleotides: TGTGCCAGCAGCCAAGATCCAGGGACGCAGTATTTT.

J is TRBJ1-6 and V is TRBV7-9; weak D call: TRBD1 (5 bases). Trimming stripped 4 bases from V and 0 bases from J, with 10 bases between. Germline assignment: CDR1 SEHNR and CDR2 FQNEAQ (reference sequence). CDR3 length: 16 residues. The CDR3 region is CASSSRQSSYNSPLHF. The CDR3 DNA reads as TGTGCCAGCAGCTCTCGACAGAGCTCCTATAATTCACCCCTCCACTTT.

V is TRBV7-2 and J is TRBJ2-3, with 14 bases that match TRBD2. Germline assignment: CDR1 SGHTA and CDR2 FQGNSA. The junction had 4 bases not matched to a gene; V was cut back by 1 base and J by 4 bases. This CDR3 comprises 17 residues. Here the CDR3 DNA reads TGTGCCAGCAGCTTAGGACTAGCGGGAGGGAGGGCAGATACGCAGTATTTT. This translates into CASSLGLAGGRADTQYF.

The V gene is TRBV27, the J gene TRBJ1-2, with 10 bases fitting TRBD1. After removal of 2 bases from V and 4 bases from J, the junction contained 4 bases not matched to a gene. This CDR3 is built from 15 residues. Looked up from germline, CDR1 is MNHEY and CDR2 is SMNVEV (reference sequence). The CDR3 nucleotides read TGTGCCAGCAGTTTAGGGACAGGGGTCGGCTATGGCTACACCTTC. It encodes CASSLGTGVGYGYTF.

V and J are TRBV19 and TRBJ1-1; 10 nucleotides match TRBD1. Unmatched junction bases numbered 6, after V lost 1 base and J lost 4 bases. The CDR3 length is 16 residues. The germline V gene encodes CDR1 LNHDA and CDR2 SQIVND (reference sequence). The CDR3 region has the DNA TGTGCCAGTAGTATAGCGACAGGGGGCAGGAGCACTGAAGCTTTCTTT. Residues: CASSIATGGRSTEAFF.